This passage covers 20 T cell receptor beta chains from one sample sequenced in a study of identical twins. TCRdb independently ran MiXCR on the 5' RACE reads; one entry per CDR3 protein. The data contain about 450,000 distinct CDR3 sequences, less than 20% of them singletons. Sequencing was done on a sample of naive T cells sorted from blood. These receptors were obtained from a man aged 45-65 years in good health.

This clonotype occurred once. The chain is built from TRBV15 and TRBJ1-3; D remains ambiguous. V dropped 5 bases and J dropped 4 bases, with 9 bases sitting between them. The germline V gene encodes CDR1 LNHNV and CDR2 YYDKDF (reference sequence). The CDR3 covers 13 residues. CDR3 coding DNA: TGTGCCACCAGCGTGGAGCTCGGAAACACCATATATTTT. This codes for CATSVELGNTIYF.

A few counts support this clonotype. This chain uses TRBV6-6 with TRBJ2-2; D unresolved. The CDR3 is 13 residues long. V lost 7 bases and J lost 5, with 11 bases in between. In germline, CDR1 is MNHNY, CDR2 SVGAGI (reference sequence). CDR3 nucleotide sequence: TGTGCCAGCACCTACTTGAGTACCGGGGAGCTGTTTTTT. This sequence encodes CASTYLSTGELFF.

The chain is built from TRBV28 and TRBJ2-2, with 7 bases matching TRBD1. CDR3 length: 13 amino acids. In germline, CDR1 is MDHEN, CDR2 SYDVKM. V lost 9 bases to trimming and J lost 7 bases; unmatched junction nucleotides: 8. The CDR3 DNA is TGTGCCAGTCGAACGGGACAGTTCGGGGAGCTGTTTTTT. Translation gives CASRTGQFGELFF.

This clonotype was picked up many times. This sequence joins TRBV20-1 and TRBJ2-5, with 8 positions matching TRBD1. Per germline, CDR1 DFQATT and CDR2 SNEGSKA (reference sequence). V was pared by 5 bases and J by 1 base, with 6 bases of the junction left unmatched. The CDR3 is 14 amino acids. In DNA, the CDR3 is TGCAGTGCTGGAGGACAGGGCTCCCAAGAGACCCAGTACTTC. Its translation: CSAGGQGSQETQYF.

The DNA for the CDR3 is TGTGCCAGTAGTATCGGGAGCTCCTACGAGCAGTACTTC. Protein product: CASSIGSSYEQYF. The V call is TRBV19, the J call TRBJ2-7; D may be TRBD2 (6 bases). Germline V CDR1 and CDR2: LNHDA, SQIVND (reference sequence). The CDR3 length is 13 residues. With 3 bases removed from V and 0 bases from J, the gap between germline ends came to 6 bases. Using reference TRBV19 and TRBJ2-7 for the parts outside the CDR3, the full variable domain is DGGITQSPKYLFRKEGQNVTLSCEQNLNHDAMYWYRQDPGQGLRLIYYSQIVNDFQKGDIAEGYSVSREKKESFPLTVTSAQKNPTAFYLCASSIGSSYEQYFGPGTRLTVT.

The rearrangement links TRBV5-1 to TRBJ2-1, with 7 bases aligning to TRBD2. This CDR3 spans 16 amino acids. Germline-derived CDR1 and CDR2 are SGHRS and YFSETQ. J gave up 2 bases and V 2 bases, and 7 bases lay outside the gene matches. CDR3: CASSLRIAGTYNEQFF. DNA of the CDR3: TGCGCCAGCAGCTTACGGATAGCGGGTACCTACAATGAGCAGTTCTTC. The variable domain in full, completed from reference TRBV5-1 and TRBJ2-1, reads KAGVTQTPRYLIKTRGQQVTLSCSPISGHRSVSWYQQTPGQGLQFLFEYFSETQRNKGNFPGRFSGRQFSNSRSEMNVSTLELGDSALYLCASSLRIAGTYNEQFFGPGTRLTVL.

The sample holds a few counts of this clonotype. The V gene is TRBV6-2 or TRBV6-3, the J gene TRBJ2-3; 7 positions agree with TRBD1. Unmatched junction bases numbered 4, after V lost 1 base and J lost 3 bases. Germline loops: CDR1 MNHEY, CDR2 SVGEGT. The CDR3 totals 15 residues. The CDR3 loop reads CASSYLRQGTDTQYF. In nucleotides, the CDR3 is TGTGCCAGCAGTTACTTGAGACAGGGAACAGATACGCAGTATTTT.

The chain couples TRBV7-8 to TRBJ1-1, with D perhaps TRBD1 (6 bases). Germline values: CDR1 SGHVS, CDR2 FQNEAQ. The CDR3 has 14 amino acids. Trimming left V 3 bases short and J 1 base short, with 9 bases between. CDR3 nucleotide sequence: TGTGCCAGCAGCTTGGACAGAAAGAACACTGAAGCTTTCTTT. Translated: CASSLDRKNTEAFF.

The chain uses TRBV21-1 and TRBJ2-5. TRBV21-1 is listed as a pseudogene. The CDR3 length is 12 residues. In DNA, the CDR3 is TGTGCCAGCAGCAAAACATTTAAGACCCAGTACTTC. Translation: CASSKTFKTQYF.

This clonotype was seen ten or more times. The CDR3 here is CASSLGTAGNQPQHF. The CDR3 DNA reads TGCGCCAGCAGCTTGGGGACCGCTGGGAATCAGCCCCAGCATTTT. The V and J genes are TRBV5-1 and TRBJ1-5, with D unresolved. Trimming pared 0 bases from V and 4 bases from J, leaving 11 bases between. Germline CDR1 reads SGHRS; CDR2 reads YFSETQ. This CDR3 is 15 amino acids long.

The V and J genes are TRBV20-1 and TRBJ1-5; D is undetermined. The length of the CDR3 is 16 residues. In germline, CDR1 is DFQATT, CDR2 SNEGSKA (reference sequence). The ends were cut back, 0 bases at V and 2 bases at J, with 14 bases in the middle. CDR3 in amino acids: CSARDMMGGGNQPQHF. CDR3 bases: TGCAGTGCTAGAGATATGATGGGCGGGGGCAATCAGCCCCAGCATTTT.

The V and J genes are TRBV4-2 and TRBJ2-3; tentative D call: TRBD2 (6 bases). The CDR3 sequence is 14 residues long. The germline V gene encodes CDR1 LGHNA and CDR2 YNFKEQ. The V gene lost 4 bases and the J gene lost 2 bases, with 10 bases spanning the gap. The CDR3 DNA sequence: TGTGCCAGCAGCCCGGGGGTAAACACAGATACGCAGTATTTT. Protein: CASSPGVNTDTQYF.

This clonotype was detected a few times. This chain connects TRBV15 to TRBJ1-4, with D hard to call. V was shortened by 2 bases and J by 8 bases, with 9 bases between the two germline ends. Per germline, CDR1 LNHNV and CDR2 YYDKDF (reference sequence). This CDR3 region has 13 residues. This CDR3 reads CATSRKTLEKLFF. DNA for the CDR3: TGTGCCACCAGCAGAAAGACTCTAGAAAAACTGTTTTTT.

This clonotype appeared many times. The DNA for the CDR3 is TGTGCCAGCAGTTTATCCCTGGCTAGCGGGATTCGGTACGAGCAGTACTTC. Protein product: CASSLSLASGIRYEQYF. The V and J genes are TRBV28 and TRBJ2-7, with 9 positions matching TRBD2. The CDR3 is 17 residues long. Germline CDR1 reads MDHEN; CDR2 reads SYDVKM. V gave up 1 base and J gave up 4 bases; unmatched junction bases: 11.

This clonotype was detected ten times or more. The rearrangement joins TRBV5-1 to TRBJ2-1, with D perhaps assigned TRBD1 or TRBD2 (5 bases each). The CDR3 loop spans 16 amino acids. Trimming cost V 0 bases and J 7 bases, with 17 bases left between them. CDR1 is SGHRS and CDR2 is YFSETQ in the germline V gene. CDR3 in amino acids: CASSLAPRGTRNEQFF. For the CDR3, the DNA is TGCGCCAGCAGCTTGGCTCCCCGTGGGACCAGGAATGAGCAGTTCTTC. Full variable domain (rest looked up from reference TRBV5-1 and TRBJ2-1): KAGVTQTPRYLIKTRGQQVTLSCSPISGHRSVSWYQQTPGQGLQFLFEYFSETQRNKGNFPGRFSGRQFSNSRSEMNVSTLELGDSALYLCASSLAPRGTRNEQFFGPGTRLTVL.

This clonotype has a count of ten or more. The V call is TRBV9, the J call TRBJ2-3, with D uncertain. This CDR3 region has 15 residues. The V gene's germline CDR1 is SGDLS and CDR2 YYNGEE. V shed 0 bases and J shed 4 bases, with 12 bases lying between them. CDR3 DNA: TGTGCCAGCAGCGTAGCCGGTGTGGTCGCAGATACGCAGTATTTT. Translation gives CASSVAGVVADTQYF.

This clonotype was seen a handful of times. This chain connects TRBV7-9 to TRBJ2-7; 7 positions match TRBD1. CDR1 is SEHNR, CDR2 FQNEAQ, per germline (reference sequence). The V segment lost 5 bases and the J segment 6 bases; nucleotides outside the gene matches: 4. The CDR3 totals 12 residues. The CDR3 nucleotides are TGTGCCAGCAGCACTACAGGGGTCGAGCAGTACTTC. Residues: CASSTTGVEQYF.

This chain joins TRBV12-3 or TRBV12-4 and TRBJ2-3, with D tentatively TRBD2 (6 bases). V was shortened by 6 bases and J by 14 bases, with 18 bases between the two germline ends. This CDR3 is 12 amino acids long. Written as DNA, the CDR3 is TGTGCCAGCAGCGCGACGCCGGGACTCAGGTATTTT. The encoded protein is CASSATPGLRYF.

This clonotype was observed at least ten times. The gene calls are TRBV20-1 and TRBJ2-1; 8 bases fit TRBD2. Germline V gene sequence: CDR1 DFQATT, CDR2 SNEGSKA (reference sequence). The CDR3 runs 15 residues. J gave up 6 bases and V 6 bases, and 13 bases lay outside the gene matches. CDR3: CSAGTRSGSVNEQFF. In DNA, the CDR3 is TGCAGTGCAGGGACCCGAAGCGGGAGTGTCAATGAGCAGTTCTTC.

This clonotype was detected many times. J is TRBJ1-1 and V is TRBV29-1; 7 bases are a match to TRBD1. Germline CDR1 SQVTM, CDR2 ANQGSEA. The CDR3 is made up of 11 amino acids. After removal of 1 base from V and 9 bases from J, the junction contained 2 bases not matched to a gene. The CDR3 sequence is CSVEGDRQAFF. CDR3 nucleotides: TGCAGCGTTGAAGGGGACAGACAAGCTTTCTTT.